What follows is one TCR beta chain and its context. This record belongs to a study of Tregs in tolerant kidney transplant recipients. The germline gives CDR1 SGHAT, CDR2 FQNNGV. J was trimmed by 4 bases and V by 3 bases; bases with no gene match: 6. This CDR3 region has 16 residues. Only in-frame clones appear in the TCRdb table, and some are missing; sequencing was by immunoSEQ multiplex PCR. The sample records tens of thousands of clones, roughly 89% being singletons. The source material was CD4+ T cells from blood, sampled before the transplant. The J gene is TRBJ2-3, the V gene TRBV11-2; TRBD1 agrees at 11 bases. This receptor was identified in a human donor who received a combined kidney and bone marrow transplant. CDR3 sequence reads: CASSFIRTGGADTQYF. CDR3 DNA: TGTGCCAGCAGCTTTATAAGGACAGGGGGCGCAGATACGCAGTATTTT. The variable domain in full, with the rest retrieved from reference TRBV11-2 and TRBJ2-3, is EAGVAQSPRYKIIEKRQSVAFWCNPISGHATLYWYQQILGQGPKLLIQFQNNGVVDDSQLPKDRFSAERLKGVDSTLKIQPAKLEDSAVYLCASSFIRTGGADTQYFGPGTRLTVL.